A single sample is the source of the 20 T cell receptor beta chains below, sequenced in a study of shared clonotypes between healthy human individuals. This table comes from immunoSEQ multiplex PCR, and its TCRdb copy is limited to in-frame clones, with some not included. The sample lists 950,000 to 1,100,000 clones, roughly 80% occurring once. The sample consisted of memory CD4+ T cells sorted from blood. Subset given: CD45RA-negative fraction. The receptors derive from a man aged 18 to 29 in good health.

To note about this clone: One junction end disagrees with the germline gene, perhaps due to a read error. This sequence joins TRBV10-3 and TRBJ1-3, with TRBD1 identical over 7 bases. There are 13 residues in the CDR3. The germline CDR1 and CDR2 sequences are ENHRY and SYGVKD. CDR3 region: CAIRSDGVGQPGF. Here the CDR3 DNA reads TGTGCCATCAGAAGTGACGGGGTGGGACAGCCTGGATTT.

CDR3 DNA sequence: TGTGCCACCAGCAGAGACGCCGACAGGTTCAGCGCTGGAAACACCATATATTTT. Translated, it gives CATSRDADRFSAGNTIYF. V usage is TRBV15 and J usage is TRBJ1-3; tentatively, D is TRBD1 (6 bases). The CDR3 is 18 residues long. CDR1 and CDR2 from the germline V gene are LNHNV and YYDKDF (reference sequence). Trimming pared 0 bases from V and 2 bases from J, leaving 17 bases between.

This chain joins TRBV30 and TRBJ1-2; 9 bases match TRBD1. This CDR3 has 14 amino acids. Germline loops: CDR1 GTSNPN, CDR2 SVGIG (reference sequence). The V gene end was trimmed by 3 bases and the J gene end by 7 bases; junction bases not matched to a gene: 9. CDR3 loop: CAWRATGGIRGYTF. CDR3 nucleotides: TGTGCCTGGAGGGCAACAGGGGGCATACGTGGCTACACCTTC.

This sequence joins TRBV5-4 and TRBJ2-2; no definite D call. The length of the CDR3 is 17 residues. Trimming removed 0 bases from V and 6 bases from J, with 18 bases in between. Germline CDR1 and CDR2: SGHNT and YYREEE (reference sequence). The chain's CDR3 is CASSLDSHPASAGELFF. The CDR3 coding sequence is TGTGCCAGCAGCTTGGACTCTCACCCGGCGTCCGCCGGGGAGCTGTTTTTT.

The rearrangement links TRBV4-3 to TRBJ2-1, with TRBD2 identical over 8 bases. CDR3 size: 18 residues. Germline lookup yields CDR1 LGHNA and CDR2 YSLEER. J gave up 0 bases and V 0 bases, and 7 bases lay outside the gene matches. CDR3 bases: TGCGCCAGCAGCCAAGATCGACTAGCGTATAGCTCCTACAATGAGCAGTTCTTC. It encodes CASSQDRLAYSSYNEQFF.

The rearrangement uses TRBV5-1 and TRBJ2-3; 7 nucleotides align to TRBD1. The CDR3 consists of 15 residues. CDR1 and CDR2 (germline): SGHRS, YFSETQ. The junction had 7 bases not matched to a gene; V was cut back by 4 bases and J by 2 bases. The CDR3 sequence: CASSVQGPLTDTQYF. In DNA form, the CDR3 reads TGCGCCAGCAGCGTACAGGGGCCCCTCACAGATACGCAGTATTTT. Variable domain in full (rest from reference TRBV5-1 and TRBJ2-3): KAGVTQTPRYLIKTRGQQVTLSCSPISGHRSVSWYQQTPGQGLQFLFEYFSETQRNKGNFPGRFSGRQFSNSRSEMNVSTLELGDSALYLCASSVQGPLTDTQYFGPGTRLTVL.

CDR3 region: CASSQGSGQGIYGYTF. Written as DNA, the CDR3 is TGCGCCAGCAGCCAAGGTTCGGGACAGGGTATTTATGGCTACACCTTC. The J gene is TRBJ1-2, the V gene TRBV4-1, with TRBD1 matching over 9 bases. Germline trimming cut 1 base from V and 5 bases from J; bases unmatched to any gene: 8. The CDR3 covers 16 residues. Per germline, CDR1 MGHRA and CDR2 YSYEKL.

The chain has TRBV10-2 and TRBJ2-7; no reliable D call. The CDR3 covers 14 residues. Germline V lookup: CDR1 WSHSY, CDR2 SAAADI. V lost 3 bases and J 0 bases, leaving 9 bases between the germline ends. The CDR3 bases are TGCGCCAGCAGTGAATTAAAGGGCTCCTACGAGCAGTACTTC. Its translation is CASSELKGSYEQYF.

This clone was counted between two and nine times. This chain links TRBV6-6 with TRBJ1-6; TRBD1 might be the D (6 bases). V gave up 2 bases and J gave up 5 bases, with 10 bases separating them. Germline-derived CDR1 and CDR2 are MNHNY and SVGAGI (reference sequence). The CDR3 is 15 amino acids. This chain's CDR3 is CASSYGGADNSPLHF. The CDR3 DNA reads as TGTGCCAGCAGTTACGGGGGCGCGGATAATTCACCCCTCCACTTT.

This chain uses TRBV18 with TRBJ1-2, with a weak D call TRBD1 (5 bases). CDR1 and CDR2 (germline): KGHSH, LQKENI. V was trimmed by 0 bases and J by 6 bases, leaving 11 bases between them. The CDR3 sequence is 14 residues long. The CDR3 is CASSPPMGTHGYTF. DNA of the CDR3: TGTGCCAGCTCACCACCGATGGGGACCCATGGCTACACCTTC.

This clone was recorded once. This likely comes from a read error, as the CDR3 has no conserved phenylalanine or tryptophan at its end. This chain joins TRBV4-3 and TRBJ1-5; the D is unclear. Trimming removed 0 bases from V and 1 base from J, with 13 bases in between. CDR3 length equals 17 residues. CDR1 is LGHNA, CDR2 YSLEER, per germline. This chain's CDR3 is CASSQESGPGSNQPQHL. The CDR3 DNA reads TGCGCCAGCAGCCAAGAGAGCGGGCCTGGGAGCAATCAGCCCCAGCATCTT.

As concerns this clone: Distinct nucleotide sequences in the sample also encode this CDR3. The CDR3 DNA reads as TGTGCCAGCAGCTTGGGGGGGGAAGAGACCCAGTACTTC. Translation: CASSLGGEETQYF. The V and J genes are TRBV11-3 and TRBJ2-5; 7 nucleotides align to TRBD2. Looked up from germline, CDR1 is SGHNT and CDR2 is YENEEA. The CDR3 runs 13 residues. Germline trimming cut 3 bases from V and 3 bases from J; bases unmatched to any gene: 1.

The DNA for the CDR3 is TGTGCCAGCAGCTTAGCTCAGGGCGCTGGCTACACCTTC. As protein: CASSLAQGAGYTF. V gene TRBV7-2 combines with J gene TRBJ1-2, with a possible D match to TRBD1 (5 bases). The CDR3 consists of 13 residues. Per germline, CDR1 SGHTA and CDR2 FQGNSA. The ends were cut back, 0 bases at V and 7 bases at J, with 9 bases in the middle.

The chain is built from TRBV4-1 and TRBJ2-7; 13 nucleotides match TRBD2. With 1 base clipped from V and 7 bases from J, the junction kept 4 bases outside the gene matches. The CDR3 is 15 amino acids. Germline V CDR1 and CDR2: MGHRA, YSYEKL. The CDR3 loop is CASSQGTSGGEEQYF. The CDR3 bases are TGCGCCAGCAGCCAAGGGACTAGCGGGGGTGAGGAGCAGTACTTC.

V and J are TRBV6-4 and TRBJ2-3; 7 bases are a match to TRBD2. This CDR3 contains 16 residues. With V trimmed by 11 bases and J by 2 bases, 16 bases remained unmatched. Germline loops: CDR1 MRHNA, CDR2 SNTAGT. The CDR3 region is CAYLSGGSSPTDTQYF. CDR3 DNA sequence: TGTGCCTACCTATCGGGCGGGAGTAGTCCCACAGATACGCAGTATTTT.

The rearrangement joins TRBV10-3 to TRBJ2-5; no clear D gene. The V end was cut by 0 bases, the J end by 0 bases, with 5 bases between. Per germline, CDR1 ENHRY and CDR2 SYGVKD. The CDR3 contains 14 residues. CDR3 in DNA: TGTGCCATCAGTGAGTCAAACAACCAAGAGACCCAGTACTTC. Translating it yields CAISESNNQETQYF.

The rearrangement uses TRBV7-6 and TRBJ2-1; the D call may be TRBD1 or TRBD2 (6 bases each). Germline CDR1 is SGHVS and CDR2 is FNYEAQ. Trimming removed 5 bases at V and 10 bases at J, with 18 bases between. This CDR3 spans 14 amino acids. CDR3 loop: CASSVRVGGPEQFF. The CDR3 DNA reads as TGTGCCAGCAGCGTCCGAGTGGGGGGCCCGGAGCAGTTCTTC. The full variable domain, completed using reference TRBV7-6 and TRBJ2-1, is GAGVSQSPRYKVTKRGQDVALRCDPISGHVSLYWYRQALGQGPEFLTYFNYEAQQDKSGLPNDRFSAERPEGSISTLTIQRTEQRDSAMYRCASSVRVGGPEQFFGPGTRLTVL.

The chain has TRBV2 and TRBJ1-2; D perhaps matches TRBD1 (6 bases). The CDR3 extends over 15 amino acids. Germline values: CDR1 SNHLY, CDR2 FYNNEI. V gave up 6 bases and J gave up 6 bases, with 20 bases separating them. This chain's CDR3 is CASSLRNRADHGYTF. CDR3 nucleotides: TGTGCCAGCAGCTTACGGAACAGGGCAGACCATGGCTACACCTTC.

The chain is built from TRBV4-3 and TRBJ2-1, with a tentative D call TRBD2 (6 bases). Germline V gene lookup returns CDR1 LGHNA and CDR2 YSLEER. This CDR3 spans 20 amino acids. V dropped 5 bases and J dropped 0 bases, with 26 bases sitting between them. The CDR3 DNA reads TGCGCCAGCAGCGCCCGCCGCCCACTTCTAGCGTCGAGCTCCTACAATGAGCAGTTCTTC. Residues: CASSARRPLLASSSYNEQFF.

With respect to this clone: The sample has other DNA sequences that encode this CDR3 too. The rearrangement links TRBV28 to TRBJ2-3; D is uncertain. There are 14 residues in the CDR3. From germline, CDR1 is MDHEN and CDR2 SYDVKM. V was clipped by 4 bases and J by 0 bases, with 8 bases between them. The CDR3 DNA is TGTGCCAGCAGTTCGCCCGGCAGCACAGATACGCAGTATTTT. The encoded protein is CASSSPGSTDTQYF. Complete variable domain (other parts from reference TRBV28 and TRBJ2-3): DVKVTQSSRYLVKRTGEKVFLECVQDMDHENMFWYRQDPGLGLRLIYFSYDVKMKEKGDIPEGYSVSREKKERFSLILESASTNQTSMYLCASSSPGSTDTQYFGPGTRLTVL.